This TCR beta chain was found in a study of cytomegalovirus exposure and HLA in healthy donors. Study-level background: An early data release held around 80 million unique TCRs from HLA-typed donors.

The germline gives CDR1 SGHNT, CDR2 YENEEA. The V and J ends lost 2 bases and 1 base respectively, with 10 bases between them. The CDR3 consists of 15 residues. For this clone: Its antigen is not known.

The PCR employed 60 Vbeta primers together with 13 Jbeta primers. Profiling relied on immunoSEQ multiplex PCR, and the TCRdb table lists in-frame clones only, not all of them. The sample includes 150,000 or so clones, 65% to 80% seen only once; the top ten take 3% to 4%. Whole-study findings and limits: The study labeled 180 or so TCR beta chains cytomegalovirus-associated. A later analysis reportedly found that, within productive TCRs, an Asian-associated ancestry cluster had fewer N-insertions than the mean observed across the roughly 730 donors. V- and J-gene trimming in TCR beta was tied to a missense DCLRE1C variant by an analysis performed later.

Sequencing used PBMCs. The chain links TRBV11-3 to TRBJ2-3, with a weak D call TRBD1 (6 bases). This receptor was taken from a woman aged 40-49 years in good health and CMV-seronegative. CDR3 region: CASSLSTGRTDTQYF. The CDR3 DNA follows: TGTGCCAGCAGCTTATCTACAGGGCGCACAGATACGCAGTATTTT.